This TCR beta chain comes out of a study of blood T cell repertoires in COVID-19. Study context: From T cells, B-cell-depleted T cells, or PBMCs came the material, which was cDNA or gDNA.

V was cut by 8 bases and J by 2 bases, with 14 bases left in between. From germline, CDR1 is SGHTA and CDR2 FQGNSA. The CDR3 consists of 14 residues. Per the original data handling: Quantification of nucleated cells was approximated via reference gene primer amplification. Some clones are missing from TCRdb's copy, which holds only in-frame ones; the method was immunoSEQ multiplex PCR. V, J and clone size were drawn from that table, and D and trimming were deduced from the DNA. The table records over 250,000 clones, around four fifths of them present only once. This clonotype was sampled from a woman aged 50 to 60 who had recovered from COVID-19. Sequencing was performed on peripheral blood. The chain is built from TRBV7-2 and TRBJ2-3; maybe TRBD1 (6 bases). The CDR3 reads CASYRRGTTDTQYF. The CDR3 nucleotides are TGTGCCAGCTACCGAAGGGGGACCACAGATACGCAGTATTTT.